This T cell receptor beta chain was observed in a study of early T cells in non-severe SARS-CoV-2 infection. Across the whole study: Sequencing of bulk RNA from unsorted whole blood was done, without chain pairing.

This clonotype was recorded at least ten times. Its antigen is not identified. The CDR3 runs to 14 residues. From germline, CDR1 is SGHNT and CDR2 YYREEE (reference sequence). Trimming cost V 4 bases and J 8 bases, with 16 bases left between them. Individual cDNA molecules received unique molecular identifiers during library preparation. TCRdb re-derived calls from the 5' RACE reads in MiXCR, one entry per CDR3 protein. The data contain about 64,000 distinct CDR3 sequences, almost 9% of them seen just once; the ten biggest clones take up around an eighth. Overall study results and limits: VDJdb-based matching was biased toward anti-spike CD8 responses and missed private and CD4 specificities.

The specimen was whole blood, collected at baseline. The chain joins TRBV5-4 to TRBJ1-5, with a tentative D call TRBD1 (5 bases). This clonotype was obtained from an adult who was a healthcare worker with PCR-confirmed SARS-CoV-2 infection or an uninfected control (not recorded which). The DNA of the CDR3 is TGTGCCAGCAGCCCCGGGGTCGGGGCAGAGCCCCAGCATTTT. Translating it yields CASSPGVGAEPQHF.